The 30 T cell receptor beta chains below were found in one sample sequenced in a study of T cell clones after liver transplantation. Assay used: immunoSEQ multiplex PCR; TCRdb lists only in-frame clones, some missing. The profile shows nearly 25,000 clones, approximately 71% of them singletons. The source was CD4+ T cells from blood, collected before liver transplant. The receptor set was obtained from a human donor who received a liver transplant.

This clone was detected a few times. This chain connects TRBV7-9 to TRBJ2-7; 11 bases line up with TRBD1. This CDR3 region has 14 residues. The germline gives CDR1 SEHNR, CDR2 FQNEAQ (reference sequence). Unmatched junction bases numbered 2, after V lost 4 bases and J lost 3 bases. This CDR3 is CASSSGTGGYEQYV. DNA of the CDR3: TGTGCCAGCAGCTCCGGGACAGGGGGCTACGAGCAGTACGTC.

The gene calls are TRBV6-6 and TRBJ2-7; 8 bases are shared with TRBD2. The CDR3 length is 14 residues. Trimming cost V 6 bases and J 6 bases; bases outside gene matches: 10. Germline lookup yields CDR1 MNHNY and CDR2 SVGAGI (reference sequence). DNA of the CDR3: TGTGCCAGCAGCCCTGGGACTAGTCAGATCGAGCAGTACTTC. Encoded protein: CASSPGTSQIEQYF.

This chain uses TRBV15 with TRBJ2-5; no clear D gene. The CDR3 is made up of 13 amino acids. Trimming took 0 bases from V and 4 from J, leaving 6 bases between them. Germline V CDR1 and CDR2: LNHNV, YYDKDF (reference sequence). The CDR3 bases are TGTGCCACCAGCAGAGATCGACGAGAGACCCAGTACTTC. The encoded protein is CATSRDRRETQYF.

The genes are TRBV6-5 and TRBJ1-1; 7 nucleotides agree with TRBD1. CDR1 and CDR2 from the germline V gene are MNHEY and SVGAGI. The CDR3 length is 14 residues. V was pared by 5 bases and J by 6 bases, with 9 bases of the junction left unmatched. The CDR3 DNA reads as TGTGCCAGCAGTCCTTATGACAGGGAGGCTGAAGCTTTCTTT. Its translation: CASSPYDREAEAFF.

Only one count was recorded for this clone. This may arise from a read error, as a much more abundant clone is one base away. The CDR3 DNA reads as TGTGCCAGCAGCTTAGGTAGGAGTATCCTGAACACTGATGCTTTCTTT. It codes for CASSLGRSILNTDAFF. The V call is TRBV7-4, the J call TRBJ1-1; no clear D gene. This CDR3 comprises 16 residues. Germline V gene lookup returns CDR1 SGHVT and CDR2 SQSDAQ.

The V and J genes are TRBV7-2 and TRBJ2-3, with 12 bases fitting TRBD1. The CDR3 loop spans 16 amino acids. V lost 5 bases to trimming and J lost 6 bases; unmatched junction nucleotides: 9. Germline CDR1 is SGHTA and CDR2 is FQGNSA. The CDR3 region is CASSRMPGQGADTQYF. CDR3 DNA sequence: TGTGCCAGCAGCCGAATGCCGGGACAGGGGGCGGATACGCAGTATTTT.

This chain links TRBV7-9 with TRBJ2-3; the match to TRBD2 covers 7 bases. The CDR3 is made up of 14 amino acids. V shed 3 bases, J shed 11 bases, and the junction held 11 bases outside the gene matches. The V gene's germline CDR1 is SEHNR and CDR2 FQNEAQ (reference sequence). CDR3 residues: CASSFGTTDPRQYF. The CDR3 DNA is TGTGCCAGCAGCTTCGGGACTACGGACCCACGGCAGTATTTT.

Here the CDR3 DNA reads TGTGCCAGCCCTAGGACTAGCGGGGAGGGAGATACGCAGTATTTT. Translated, it gives CASPRTSGEGDTQYF. This sequence joins TRBV6-1 and TRBJ2-3; 12 bases align to TRBD2. CDR3 length equals 15 residues. Trimming took 8 bases from V and 5 from J; bases not matched to a gene: 8. Germline CDR1 MNHNS, CDR2 SASEGT.

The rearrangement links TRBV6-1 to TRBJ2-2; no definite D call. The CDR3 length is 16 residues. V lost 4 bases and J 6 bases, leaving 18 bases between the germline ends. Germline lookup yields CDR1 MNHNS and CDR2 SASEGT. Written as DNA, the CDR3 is TGTGCCAGCAGTGTCCGACCGAATTTAGGGCCCGGGGAGCTGTTTTTT. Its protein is CASSVRPNLGPGELFF.

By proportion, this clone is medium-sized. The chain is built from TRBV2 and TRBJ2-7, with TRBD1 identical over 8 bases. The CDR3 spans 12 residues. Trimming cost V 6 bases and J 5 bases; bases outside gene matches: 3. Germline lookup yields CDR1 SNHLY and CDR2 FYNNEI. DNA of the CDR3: TGTGCCAGCAGCCAGGACAGGGACGAGCAGTACGTC. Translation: CASSQDRDEQYV.

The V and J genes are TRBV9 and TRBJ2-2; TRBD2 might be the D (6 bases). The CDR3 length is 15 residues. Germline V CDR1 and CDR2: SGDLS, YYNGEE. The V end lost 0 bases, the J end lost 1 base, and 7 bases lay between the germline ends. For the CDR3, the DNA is TGTGCCAGCAGCGTAGGGGACTGGAACACCGGGGAGCTGTTTTTT. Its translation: CASSVGDWNTGELFF.

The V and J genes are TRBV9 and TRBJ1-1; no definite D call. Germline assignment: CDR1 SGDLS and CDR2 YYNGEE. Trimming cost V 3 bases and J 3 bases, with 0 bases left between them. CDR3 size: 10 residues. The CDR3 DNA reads TGTGCCAGCAGCGACACTGAAGCTTTCTTT. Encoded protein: CASSDTEAFF.

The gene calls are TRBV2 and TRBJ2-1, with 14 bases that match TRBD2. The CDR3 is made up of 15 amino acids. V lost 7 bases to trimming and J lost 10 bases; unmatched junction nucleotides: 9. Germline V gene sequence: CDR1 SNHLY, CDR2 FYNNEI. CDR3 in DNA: TGTGCCAGCACTCCGACTAGCGGGAGGGCCGGGGAGCAGTTCTTC. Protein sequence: CASTPTSGRAGEQFF. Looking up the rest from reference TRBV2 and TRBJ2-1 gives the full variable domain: EPEVTQTPSHQVTQMGQEVILRCVPISNHLYFYWYRQILGQKVEFLVSFYNNEISEKSEIFDDQFSVERPDGSNFTLKIRSTKLEDSAMYFCASTPTSGRAGEQFFGPGTRLTVL.

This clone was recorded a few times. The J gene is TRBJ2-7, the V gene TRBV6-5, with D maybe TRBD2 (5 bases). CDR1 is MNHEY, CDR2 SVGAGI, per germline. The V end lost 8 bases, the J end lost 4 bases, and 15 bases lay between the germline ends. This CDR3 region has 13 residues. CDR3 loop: CASLYVGVYEQYV. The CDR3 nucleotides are TGTGCCAGCTTGTATGTGGGAGTGTACGAGCAGTACGTC.

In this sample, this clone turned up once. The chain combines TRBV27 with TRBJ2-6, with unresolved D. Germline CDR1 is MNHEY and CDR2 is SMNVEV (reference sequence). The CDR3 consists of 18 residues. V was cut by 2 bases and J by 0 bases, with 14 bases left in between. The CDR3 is CASSLKDPRPSGANVLTF. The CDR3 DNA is TGTGCCAGCAGTTTAAAGGACCCACGACCCTCTGGGGCCAACGTCCTGACTTTC.

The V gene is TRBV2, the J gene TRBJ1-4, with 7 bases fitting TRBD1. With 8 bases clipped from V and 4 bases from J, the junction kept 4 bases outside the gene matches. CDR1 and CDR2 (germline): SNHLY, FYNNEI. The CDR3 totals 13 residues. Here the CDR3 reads CASRDSGNEKLFF. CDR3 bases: TGTGCCAGCCGGGACAGCGGTAATGAAAAACTGTTTTTT.

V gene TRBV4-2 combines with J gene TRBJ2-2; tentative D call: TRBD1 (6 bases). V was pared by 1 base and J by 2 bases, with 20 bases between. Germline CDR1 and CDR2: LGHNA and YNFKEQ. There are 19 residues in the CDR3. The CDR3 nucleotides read TGTGCCAGCAGCCAAGTTGGGGCAGGGGTCAACTTTAACACCGGGGAGCTGTTTTTT. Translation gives CASSQVGAGVNFNTGELFF.

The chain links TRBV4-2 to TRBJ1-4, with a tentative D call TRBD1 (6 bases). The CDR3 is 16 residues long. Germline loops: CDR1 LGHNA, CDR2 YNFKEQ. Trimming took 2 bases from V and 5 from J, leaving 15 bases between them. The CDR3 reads CASSQSGGGQNEKLFF. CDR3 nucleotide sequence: TGTGCCAGCAGCCAAAGTGGGGGGGGCCAAAATGAAAAACTGTTTTTT.

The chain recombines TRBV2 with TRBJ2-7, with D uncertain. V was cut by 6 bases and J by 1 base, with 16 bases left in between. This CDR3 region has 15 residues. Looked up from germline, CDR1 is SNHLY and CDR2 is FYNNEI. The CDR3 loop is CASRESVTGSYEQYV. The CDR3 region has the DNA TGTGCCAGCAGGGAGTCGGTAACCGGATCCTACGAGCAGTACGTC.

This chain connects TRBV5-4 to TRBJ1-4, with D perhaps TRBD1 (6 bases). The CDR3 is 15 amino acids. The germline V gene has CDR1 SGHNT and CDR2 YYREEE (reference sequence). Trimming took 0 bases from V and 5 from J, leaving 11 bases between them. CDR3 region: CASSLGEQGNEKLFF. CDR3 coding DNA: TGTGCCAGCAGCTTGGGGGAGCAGGGGAATGAAAAACTGTTTTTT.

Here the CDR3 DNA reads TGTGCCAGCAGTCCAGGACAACCAGTTGAAGAAAAACTGTTTTTT. It codes for CASSPGQPVEEKLFF. This rearrangement joins TRBV27 to TRBJ1-4; a weak D match, TRBD1 (5 bases). The germline CDR1 and CDR2 sequences are MNHEY and SMNVEV (reference sequence). Trimming took off 5 bases at V and 8 bases at J, with 18 bases between the two ends. This CDR3 spans 15 amino acids.

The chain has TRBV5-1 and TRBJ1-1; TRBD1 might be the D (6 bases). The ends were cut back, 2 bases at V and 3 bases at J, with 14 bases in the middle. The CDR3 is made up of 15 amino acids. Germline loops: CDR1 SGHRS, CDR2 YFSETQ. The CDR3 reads CASSFTGGQDTEAFF. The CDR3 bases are TGCGCCAGCAGCTTCACTGGGGGGCAAGACACTGAAGCTTTCTTT. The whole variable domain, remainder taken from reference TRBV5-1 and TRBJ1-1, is KAGVTQTPRYLIKTRGQQVTLSCSPISGHRSVSWYQQTPGQGLQFLFEYFSETQRNKGNFPGRFSGRQFSNSRSEMNVSTLELGDSALYLCASSFTGGQDTEAFFGQGTRLTVV.

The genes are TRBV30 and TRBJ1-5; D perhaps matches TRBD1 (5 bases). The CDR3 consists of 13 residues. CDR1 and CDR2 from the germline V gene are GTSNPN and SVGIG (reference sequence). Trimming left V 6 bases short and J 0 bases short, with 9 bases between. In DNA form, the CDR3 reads TGTGCCTGCCAAGACAGTAGCAATCAGCCCCAGCATTTT. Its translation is CACQDSSNQPQHF. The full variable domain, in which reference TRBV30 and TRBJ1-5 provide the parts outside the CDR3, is SQTIHQWPATLVQPVGSPLSLECTVEGTSNPNLYWYRQAAGRGLQLLFYSVGIGQISSEVPQNLSASRPQDRQFILSSKKLLLSDSGFYLCACQDSSNQPQHFGDGTRLSIL.

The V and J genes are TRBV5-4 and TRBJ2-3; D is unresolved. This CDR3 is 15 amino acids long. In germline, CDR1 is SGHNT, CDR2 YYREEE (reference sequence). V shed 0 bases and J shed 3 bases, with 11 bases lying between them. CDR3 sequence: CASSLGVSVTDTQYF. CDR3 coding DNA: TGTGCCAGCAGCTTGGGGGTCAGCGTTACAGATACGCAGTATTTT.

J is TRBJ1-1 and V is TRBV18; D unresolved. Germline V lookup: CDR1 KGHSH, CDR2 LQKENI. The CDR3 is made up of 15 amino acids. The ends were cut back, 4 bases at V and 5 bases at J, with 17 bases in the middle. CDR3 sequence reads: CASSRSVGADTEAFF. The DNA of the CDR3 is TGTGCCAGCTCACGATCGGTTGGTGCTGATACTGAAGCTTTCTTT. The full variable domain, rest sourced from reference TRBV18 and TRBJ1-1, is NAGVMQNPRHLVRRRGQEARLRCSPMKGHSHVYWYRQLPEEGLKFMVYLQKENIIDESGMPKERFSAEFPKEGPSILRIQQVVRGDSAAYFCASSRSVGADTEAFFGQGTRLTVV.

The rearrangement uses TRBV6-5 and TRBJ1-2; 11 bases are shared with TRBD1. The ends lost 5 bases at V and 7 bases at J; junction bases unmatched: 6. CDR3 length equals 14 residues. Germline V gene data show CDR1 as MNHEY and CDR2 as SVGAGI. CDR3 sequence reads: CASSTDRGQGGYTF. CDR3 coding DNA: TGTGCCAGCAGTACGGACAGGGGGCAGGGTGGCTACACCTTC.

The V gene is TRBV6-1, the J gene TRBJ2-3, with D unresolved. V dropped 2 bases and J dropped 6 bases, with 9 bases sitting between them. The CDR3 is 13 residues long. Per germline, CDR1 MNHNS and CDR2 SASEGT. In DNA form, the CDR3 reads TGTGCCAGCAGTGAAATTCGTGGGGATACGCAGTATTTT. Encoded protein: CASSEIRGDTQYF.

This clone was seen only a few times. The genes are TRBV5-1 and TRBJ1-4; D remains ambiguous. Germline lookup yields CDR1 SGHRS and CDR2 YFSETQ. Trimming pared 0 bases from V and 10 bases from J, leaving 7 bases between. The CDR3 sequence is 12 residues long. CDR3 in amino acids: CASSLDTGKLFF. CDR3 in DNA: TGCGCCAGCAGCTTGGACACTGGAAAACTGTTTTTT.

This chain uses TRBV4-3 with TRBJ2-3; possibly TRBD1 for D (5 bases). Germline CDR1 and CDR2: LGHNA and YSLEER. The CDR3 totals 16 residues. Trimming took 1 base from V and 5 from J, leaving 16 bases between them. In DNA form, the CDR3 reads TGCGCCAGCAGCCAAGGAGGTGTCAATAGGGGAGATACGCAGTATTTT. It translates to CASSQGGVNRGDTQYF.

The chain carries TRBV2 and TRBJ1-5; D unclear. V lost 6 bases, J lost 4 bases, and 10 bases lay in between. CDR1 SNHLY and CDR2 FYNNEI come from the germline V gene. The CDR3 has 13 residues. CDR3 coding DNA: TGTGCCAGCAGGCCCGAAGAGAATCAGCCCCAGCATTTT. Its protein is CASRPEENQPQHF.